This T cell receptor (beta chain) was obtained from a study of neoadjuvant anti-PD-1 for oral cavity cancer (TCRdb year 2021). About the full investigation: Before undergoing curative-intent surgical resection, most patients got three to four biweekly nivolumab doses at 3 mg/kg. A fourth nivolumab dose was given around day 43 to patients without progression, and definitive surgical resection was performed in those patients on days 50-56. Responders were defined as patients with complete response, partial response or stable disease by RECIST 1.1; non-responders were defined as patients with progression. The parent correlative cohort had 12 to 13 patients and a response rate of more than 25%.

The germline V gene (reference sequence) gives CDR1 as LNHNV and CDR2 as YYDKDF. Germline trimming: 5 bases from V, 6 bases from J; junction bases outside gene matches: 9. From the cysteine through the phenylalanine, the CDR3 covers 14 amino acids. Just the 42-base CDR3 DNA is kept, in frame starting at base 1. Paper-wide results and their limitations: Within PBMCs, T cell clonality (Gini index) was significantly higher in non-responders than responders after neoadjuvant nivolumab. A higher pretreatment blood Treg/Th17 ratio correlated with both higher pretreatment blood TCRbeta clonality and lower post-treatment tumor TCRbeta clonality. The TCR analyses had only a few patients in each response group, and the authors called for validation in larger cohorts.

Sample time point, as interpreted from the label and publication: after neoadjuvant nivolumab, at surgical resection. None of the patients had received prior systemic or radiation treatment, and all were newly diagnosed with stage II-IVA oral cavity squamous cell carcinoma. The cohort was composed of patients with HPV-negative, locally advanced oral cavity squamous cell carcinoma. Peripheral blood mononuclear cells were analyzed directly and were not maintained or expanded in culture. Samples were obtained from a longitudinal correlative study of a single-arm phase II trial of neoadjuvant nivolumab in oral cavity squamous cell carcinoma. Subject-matched pre- and post-treatment PBMCs and tumors from three responders and three non-responders were subjected to genomic DNA-based TCRbeta sequencing. Peripheral blood mononuclear cells were drawn once before nivolumab treatment and a second time after treatment, when surgery took place. The Maxwell RSC DNA from Cells kit was used to isolate genomic DNA from PBMCs.

For deep sequencing of PBMC libraries, mostly around 520 ng of input genomic DNA was used, and six replicates were run per sample. The immunoSEQ hsTCRbeta kit was used to prepare TCRbeta libraries, following the manufacturer's instructions. The completed libraries were mixed into a single pool at 3 nM, then sequenced with an Illumina NovaSeq 6000 S4 flow cell. The paper's data handling went like this. The immunoSEQ Analyzer handled quality control and preprocessing of the raw data. The analysis was limited to productive rearrangements, and each clonotype was defined by a unique CDR3 amino acid sequence. Repertoire clonality was estimated as the Gini-Simpson index, which was computed with the R package tcR. Student's t test was used to compare Gini indices, while Pearson correlation assessed associations with tumor size change. Not all clones reach the TCRdb copy of this immuneACCESS table, which keeps in-frame sequences only. Checked studies attribute under half of the gap to unresolved V genes and leave the rest unexplained. V and J calls and clone size follow that table, whereas D and trimming were derived from the DNA. Present in this sample are over 65,000 clones, roughly 90% of which were seen just once. Around 2.7% of the sample goes to the ten largest clones.

This clone is characterized as medium-sized (0.01 to 0.1%). Its specific antigen is unknown. Base qualities are not recorded, but no much larger clone differs from it by a single base. The rearrangement joined TRBV15 to TRBJ2-7; 8 middle bases align to TRBD2. The sequencing here drew on PBMCs, taken after nivolumab (anti-PD-1) treatment. The source of this sequence is a person aged 40-85 years with oral cavity squamous cell carcinoma. CDR3 loop: CATSVRTREGEQYF. The DNA is TGTGCCACCAGCGTTCGGACCCGGGAGGGCGAGCAGTACTTC.